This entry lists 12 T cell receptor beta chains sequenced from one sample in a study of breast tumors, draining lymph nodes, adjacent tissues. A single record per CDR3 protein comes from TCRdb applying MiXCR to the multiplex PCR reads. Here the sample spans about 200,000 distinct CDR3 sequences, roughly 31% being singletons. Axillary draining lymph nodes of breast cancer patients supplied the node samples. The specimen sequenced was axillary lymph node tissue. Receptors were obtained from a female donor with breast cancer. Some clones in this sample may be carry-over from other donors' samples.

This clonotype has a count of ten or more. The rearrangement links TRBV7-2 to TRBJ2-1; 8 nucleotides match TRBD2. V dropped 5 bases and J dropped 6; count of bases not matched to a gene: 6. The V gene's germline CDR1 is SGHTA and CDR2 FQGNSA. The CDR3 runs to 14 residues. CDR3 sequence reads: CASSRGGRPNEQFF. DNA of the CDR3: TGTGCCAGCAGCCGCGGGGGGCGACCCAATGAGCAGTTCTTC. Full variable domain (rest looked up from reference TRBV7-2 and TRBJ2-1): GAGVSQSPSNKVTEKGKDVELRCDPISGHTALYWYRQSLGQGLEFLIYFQGNSAPDKSGLPSDRFSAERTGGSVSTLTIQRTQQEDSAVYLCASSRGGRPNEQFFGPGTRLTVL.

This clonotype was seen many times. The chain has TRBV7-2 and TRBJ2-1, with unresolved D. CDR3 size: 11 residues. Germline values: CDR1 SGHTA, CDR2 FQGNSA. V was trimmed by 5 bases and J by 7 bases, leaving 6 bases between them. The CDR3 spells CASSTANEQFF. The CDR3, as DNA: TGTGCCAGCAGCACTGCAAATGAGCAGTTCTTC.

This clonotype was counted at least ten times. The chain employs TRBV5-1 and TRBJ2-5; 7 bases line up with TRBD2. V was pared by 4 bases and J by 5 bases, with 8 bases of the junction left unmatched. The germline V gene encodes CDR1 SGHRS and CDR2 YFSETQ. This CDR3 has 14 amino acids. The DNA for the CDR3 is TGCGCCAGCAGCCCGACTAGCCGAGTGGAGACCCAGTACTTC. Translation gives CASSPTSRVETQYF.

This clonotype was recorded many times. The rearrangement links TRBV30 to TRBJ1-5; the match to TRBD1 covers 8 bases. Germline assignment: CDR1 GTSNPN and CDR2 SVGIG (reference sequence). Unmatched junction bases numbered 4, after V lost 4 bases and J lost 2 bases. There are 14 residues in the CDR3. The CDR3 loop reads CAWTRTGRNQPQHF. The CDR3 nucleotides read TGTGCCTGGACCAGGACAGGGCGCAATCAGCCCCAGCATTTT. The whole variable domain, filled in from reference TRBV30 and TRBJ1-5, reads SQTIHQWPATLVQPVGSPLSLECTVEGTSNPNLYWYRQAAGRGLQLLFYSVGIGQISSEVPQNLSASRPQDRQFILSSKKLLLSDSGFYLCAWTRTGRNQPQHFGDGTRLSIL.

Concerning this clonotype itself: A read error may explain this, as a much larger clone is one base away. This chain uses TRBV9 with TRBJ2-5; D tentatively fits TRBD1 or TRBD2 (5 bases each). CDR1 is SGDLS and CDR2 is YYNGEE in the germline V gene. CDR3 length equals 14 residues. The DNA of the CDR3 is TGTGCCAGCAGCCTCAGGGACCTGCAAGGGACCCAGTACTTC. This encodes CASSLRDLQGTQYF.

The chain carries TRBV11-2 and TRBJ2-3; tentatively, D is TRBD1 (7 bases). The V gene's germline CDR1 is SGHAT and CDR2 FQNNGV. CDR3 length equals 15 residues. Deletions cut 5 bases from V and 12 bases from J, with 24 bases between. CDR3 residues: CASSPSSLAGQYQYF. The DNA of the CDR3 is TGTGCCAGCAGCCCAAGCTCTTTGGCGGGACAGTACCAGTATTTT.

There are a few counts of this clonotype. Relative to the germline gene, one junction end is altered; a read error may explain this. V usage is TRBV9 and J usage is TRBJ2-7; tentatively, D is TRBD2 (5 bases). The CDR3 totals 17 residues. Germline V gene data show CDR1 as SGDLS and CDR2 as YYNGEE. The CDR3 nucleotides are TGTGCCAGCAACGTAGCTCCGGACCCCACTAGGGCCGGCGAGCAGTACTTC. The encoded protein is CASNVAPDPTRAGEQYF.

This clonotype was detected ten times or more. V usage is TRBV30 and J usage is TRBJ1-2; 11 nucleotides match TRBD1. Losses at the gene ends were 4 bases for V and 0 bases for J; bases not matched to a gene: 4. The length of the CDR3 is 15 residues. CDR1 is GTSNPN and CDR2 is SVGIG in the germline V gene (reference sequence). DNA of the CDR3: TGTGCCTGGACTAAGGGACAGGGGGCTAACTATGGCTACACCTTC. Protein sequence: CAWTKGQGANYGYTF. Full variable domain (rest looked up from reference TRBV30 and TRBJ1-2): SQTIHQWPATLVQPVGSPLSLECTVEGTSNPNLYWYRQAAGRGLQLLFYSVGIGQISSEVPQNLSASRPQDRQFILSSKKLLLSDSGFYLCAWTKGQGANYGYTFGSGTRLTVV.

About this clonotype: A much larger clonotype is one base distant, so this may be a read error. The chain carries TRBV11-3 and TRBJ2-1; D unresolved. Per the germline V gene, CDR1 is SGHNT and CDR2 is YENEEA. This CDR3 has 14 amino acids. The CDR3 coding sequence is TGTGTCAGCAGCTTAGATTTGGGTAGCAGGGAGCAGTTCTTC. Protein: CVSSLDLGSREQFF.

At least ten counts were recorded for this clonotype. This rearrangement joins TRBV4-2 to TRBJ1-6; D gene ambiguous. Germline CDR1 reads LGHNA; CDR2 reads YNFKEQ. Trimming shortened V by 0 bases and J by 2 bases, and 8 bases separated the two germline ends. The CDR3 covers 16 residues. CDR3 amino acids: CASSQETGAYNSPLHF. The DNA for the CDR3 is TGTGCCAGCAGCCAAGAAACCGGGGCCTATAATTCACCCCTCCACTTT.

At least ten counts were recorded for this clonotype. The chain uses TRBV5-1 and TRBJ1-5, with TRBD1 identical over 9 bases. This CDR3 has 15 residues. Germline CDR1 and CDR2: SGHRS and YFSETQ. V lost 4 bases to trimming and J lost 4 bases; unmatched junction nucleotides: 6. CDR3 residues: CASSPGTGNNQPQHF. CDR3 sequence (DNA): TGCGCCAGCAGCCCCGGGACAGGGAATAATCAGCCCCAGCATTTT. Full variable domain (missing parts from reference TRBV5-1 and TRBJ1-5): KAGVTQTPRYLIKTRGQQVTLSCSPISGHRSVSWYQQTPGQGLQFLFEYFSETQRNKGNFPGRFSGRQFSNSRSEMNVSTLELGDSALYLCASSPGTGNNQPQHFGDGTRLSIL.

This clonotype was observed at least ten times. The chain's CDR3 is CASSQDTGALPSTDTQYF. CDR3 DNA: TGCGCCAGCAGCCAAGACACAGGGGCTCTTCCTAGCACAGATACGCAGTATTTT. The chain carries TRBV4-3 and TRBJ2-3; 7 nucleotides match TRBD1. Germline values: CDR1 LGHNA, CDR2 YSLEER. J gave up 0 bases and V 0 bases, and 9 bases lay outside the gene matches. The CDR3 has 18 residues.